In this sample, the clone carrying this TCR beta chain is medium-sized. Combining a sample-barcoded 5' primer with a J-beta primer mix, a second PCR ran for about 7 to 11 cycles. TCRdb fed the 5' RACE reads into MiXCR, producing one record per CDR3 protein. Seen here are roughly 1 million distinct CDR3 sequences, under 30% observed once, and the top ten hold about 0.72%. The CDR3 covers 14 residues. Germline V gene data show CDR1 as MDHEN and CDR2 as SYDVKM. Trimming took 7 bases from V and 4 from J, leaving 13 bases between them. This sample is drawn from a study of blood T cells in healthy people across ages. These data were likewise used in another study, on T cells of mothers and their children.

Sequencing was done on a sample of blood. The sequence came from a girl aged 2-9 years in good health. The chain employs TRBV28 and TRBJ1-4; D call uncertain. The DNA for the CDR3 is TGTGCCAGCACCTTAAGACGGAATAATGAAAAACTGTTTTTT. It yields the protein CASTLRRNNEKLFF.